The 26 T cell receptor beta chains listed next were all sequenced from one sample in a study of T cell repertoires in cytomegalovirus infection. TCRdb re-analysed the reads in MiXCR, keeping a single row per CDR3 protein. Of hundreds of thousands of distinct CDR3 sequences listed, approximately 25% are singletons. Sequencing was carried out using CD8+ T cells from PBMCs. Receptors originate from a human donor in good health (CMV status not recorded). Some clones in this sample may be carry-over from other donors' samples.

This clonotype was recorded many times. CDR3 coding DNA: TGCGCCAGCAGAGAAGGGGGGAGCAATCAGCCCCAGCATTTT. Protein product: CASREGGSNQPQHF. The chain joins TRBV5-1 to TRBJ1-5; weak D call: TRBD1 (6 bases). This CDR3 contains 14 residues. Germline CDR1 reads SGHRS; CDR2 reads YFSETQ. Trimming cost V 5 bases and J 1 base, with 10 bases left between them.

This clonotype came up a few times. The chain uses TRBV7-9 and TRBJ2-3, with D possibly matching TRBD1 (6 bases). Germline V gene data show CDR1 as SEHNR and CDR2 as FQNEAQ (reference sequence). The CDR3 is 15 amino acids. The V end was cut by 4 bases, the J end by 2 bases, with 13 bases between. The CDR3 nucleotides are TGTGCCAGCAGCTCTCCGGGACATAACACAGATACGCAGTATTTT. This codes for CASSSPGHNTDTQYF.

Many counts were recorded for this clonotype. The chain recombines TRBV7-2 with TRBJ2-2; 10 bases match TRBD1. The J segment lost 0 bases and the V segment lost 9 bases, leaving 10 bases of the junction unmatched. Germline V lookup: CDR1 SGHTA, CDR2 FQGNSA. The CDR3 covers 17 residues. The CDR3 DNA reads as TGTGCCAGTAGGGGACCCGGGACAGGGGCGAACACCGGGGAGCTGTTTTTT. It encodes CASRGPGTGANTGELFF.

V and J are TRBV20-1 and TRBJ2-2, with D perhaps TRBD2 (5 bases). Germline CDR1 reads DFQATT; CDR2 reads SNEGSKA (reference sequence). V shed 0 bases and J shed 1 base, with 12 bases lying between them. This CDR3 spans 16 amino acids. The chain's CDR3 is CSARDQRVRNTGELFF. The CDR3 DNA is TGCAGTGCTAGAGATCAGAGGGTCCGGAACACCGGGGAGCTGTTTTTT.

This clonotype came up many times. For the CDR3, the DNA is TGTGCCAGCAGCCCCGGAACAGGACCTAATTCACCCCTCCACTTT. Protein: CASSPGTGPNSPLHF. V is TRBV7-8 and J is TRBJ1-6; D possibly corresponds to TRBD1 (5 bases). This CDR3 spans 15 amino acids. Between the trimmed V and J ends, which lost 5 bases and 6 bases, there was a span of 14 bases. Germline lookup yields CDR1 SGHVS and CDR2 FQNEAQ.

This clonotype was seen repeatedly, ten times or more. Here the CDR3 DNA reads TGTGCCAGCAGCTTAGTCGGCTACTACGAGCAGTACTTC. Translation: CASSLVGYYEQYF. This chain links TRBV7-9 with TRBJ2-7; D unclear. This CDR3 region has 13 residues. Trimming stripped 1 base from V and 3 bases from J, with 7 bases between. From germline, CDR1 is SEHNR and CDR2 FQNEAQ (reference sequence).

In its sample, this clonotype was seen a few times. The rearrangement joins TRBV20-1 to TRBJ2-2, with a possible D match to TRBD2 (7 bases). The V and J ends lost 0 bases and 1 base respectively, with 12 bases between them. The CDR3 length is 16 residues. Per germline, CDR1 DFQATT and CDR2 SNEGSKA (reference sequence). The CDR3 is CSARDMRGGNTGELFF. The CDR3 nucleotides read TGCAGTGCTAGAGATATGAGGGGGGGGAACACCGGGGAGCTGTTTTTT.

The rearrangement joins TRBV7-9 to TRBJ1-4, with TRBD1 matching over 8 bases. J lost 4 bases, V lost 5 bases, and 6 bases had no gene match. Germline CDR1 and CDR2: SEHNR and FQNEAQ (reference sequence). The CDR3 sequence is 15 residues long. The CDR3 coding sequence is TGTGCCAGCAGCGTGGGACAGGAGGGTAATGAAAAACTGTTTTTT. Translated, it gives CASSVGQEGNEKLFF. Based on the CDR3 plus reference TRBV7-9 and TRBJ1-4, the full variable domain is DTGVSQNPRHKITKRGQNVTFRCDPISEHNRLYWYRQTLGQGPEFLTYFQNEAQLEKSRLLSDRFSAERPKGSFSTLEIQRTEQGDSAMYLCASSVGQEGNEKLFFGSGTQLSVL.

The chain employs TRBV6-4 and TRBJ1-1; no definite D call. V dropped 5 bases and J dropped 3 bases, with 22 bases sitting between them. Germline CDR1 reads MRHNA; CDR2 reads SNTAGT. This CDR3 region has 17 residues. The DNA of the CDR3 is TGTGCCAGCAGTACATCGTTAAACAGCGATACGGACACTGAAGCTTTCTTT. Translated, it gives CASSTSLNSDTDTEAFF.

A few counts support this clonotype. In DNA form, the CDR3 reads TGCGCCAGCAGCTTGAACAGGGCGGAATACAATGAGCAGTTCTTC. Protein: CASSLNRAEYNEQFF. The chain employs TRBV5-1 and TRBJ2-1; D may be TRBD1 (6 bases). The CDR3 runs 15 residues. Germline V gives CDR1 SGHRS, CDR2 YFSETQ. Trimming left V 1 base short and J 4 bases short, with 12 bases between.

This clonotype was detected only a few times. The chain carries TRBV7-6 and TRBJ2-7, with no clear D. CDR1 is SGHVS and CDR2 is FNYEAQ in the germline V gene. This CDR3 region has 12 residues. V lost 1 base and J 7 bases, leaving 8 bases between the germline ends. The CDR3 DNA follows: TGTGCCAGCAGCTTAGATGCACGGGAGCAGTACTTC. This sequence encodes CASSLDAREQYF.

The CDR3 sequence is CATSRRDMTVDGYTF. CDR3 nucleotides: TGTGCCACCAGCAGACGTGATATGACAGTAGATGGCTACACCTTC. The chain carries TRBV15 and TRBJ1-2; tentative D call: TRBD1 (5 bases). Per the germline V gene, CDR1 is LNHNV and CDR2 is YYDKDF (reference sequence). V dropped 2 bases and J dropped 6 bases, with 16 bases sitting between them. The CDR3 contains 15 residues.

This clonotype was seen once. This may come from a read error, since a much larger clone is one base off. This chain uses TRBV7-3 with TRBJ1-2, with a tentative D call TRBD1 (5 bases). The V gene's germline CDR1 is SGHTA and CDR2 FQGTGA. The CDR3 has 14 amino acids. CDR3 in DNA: TGTGCCAGCAACTTAAGTTCAGGAGGGGACGGCTACACCTTC. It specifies CASNLSSGGDGYTF.

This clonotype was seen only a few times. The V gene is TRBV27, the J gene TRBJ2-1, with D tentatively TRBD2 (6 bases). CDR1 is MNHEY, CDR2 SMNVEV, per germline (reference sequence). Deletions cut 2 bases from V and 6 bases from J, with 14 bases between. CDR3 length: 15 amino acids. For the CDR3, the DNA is TGTGCCAGCAGTTTACGGTGGGGGGTGATCAATGAGCAGTTCTTC. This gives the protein CASSLRWGVINEQFF.

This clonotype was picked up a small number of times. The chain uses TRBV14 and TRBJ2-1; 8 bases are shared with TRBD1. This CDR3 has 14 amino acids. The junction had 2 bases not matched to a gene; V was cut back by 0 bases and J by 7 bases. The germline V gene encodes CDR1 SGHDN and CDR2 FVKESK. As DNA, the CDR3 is TGTGCCAGCAGCCAAGACAGGGGGCGGAATGAGCAGTTCTTC. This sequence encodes CASSQDRGRNEQFF.

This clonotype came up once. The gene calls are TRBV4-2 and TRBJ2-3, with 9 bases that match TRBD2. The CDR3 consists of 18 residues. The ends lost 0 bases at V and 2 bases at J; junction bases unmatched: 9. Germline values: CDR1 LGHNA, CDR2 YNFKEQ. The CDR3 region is CASSQEGDSGGLTDTQYF. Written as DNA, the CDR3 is TGTGCCAGCAGCCAAGAAGGGGATAGCGGGGGCCTCACAGATACGCAGTATTTT.

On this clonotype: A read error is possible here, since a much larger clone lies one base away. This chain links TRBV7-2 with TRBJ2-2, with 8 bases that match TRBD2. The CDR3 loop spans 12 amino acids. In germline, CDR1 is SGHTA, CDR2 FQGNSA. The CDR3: CVSSFGREELFF. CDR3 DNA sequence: TGTGTCAGCAGCTTCGGGAGGGAGGAGCTGTTTTTT.

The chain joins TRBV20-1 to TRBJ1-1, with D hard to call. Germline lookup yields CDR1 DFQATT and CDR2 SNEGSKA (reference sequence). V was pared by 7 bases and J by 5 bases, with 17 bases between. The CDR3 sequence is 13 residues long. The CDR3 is CSVPEREPTEAFF. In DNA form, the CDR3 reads TGCAGTGTTCCCGAGAGAGAACCGACTGAAGCTTTCTTT.

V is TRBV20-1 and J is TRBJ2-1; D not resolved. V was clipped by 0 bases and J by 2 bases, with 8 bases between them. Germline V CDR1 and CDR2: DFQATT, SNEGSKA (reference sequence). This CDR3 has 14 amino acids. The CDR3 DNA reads TGCAGTGCTAGAGATCGAGATACCTACAATGAGCAGTTCTTC. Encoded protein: CSARDRDTYNEQFF.

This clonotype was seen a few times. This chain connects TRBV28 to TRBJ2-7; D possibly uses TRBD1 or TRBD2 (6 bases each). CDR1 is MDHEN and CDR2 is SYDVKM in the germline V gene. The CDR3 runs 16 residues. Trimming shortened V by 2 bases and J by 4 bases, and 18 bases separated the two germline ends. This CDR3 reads CASSLTRGGLGYEQYV. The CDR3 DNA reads TGTGCCAGCAGTTTAACCAGGGGAGGCTTAGGTTACGAGCAGTACGTC.

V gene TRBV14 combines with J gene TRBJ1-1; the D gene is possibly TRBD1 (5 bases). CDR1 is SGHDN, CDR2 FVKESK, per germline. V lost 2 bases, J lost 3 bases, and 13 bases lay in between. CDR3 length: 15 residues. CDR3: CASSQFKTAYTEAFF. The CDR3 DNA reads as TGTGCCAGCAGCCAATTTAAGACAGCTTACACTGAAGCTTTCTTT. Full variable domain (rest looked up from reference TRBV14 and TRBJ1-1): EAGVTQFPSHSVIEKGQTVTLRCDPISGHDNLYWYRRVMGKEIKFLLHFVKESKQDESGMPNNRFLAERTGGTYSTLKVQPAELEDSGVYFCASSQFKTAYTEAFFGQGTRLTVV.

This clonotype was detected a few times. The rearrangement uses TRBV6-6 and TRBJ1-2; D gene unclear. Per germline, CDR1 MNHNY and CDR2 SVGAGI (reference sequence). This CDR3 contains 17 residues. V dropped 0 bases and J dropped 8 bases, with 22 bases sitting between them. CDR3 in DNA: TGTGCCAGCAGTTACTCCCCAAGCCTGGACGACGATAGGGGCTACACCTTC. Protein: CASSYSPSLDDDRGYTF.

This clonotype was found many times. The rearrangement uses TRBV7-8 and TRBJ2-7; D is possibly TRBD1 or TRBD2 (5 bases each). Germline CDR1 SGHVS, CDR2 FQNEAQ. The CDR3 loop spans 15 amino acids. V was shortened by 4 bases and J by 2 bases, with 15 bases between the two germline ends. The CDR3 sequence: CASSYSGTVAYEQYF. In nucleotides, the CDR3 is TGTGCCAGCAGCTACTCGGGGACGGTGGCCTACGAGCAGTACTTC.

CDR3 loop: CASKRDRYYNEQFF. The CDR3 DNA sequence: TGTGCCAGCAAACGGGACAGGTACTACAATGAGCAGTTCTTC. This chain connects TRBV28 to TRBJ2-1; 8 nucleotides align to TRBD1. The CDR3 runs to 14 residues. The germline gives CDR1 MDHEN, CDR2 SYDVKM. V was clipped by 7 bases and J by 3 bases; unmatched bases: 5.

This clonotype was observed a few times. Here the CDR3 DNA reads TGTGCCACCAGTGCGGGTTCTAGGATAATGTGGGGCACAGATACGCAGTATTTT. Protein: CATSAGSRIMWGTDTQYF. The chain employs TRBV24-1 and TRBJ2-3; D is unresolved. The CDR3 extends over 18 amino acids. Trimming left V 5 bases short and J 1 base short, with 21 bases between. The germline V gene has CDR1 KGHDR and CDR2 SFDVKD.

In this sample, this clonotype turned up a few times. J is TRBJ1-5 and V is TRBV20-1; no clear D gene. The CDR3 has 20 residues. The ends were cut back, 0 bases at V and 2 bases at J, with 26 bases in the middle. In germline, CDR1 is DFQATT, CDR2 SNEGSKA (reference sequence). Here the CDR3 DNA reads TGCAGTGCTAGAGAAATAAAGGCAGAGAGTTCCCTGATGGGCAATCAGCCCCAGCATTTT. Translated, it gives CSAREIKAESSLMGNQPQHF.